This T cell receptor beta chain was captured in a study of tissue T cells after allogeneic stem cell transplantation. The V segment lost 3 bases and the J segment 4 bases; nucleotides outside the gene matches: 10. The CDR3 spans 16 residues. Germline CDR1 and CDR2: SNHLY and FYNNEI. TCRdb's table, derived via immunoSEQ multiplex PCR, lists solely in-frame clones and lacks some. Of about 28,000 clones listed, 65% to 90% are singletons. Material: blood, obtained before transplantation. The receptor comes from a woman aged 18 to 50 who later had graft-versus-host disease after an allogeneic stem cell transplant. The chain links TRBV2 to TRBJ1-1, with 8 bases matching TRBD1. CDR3 loop: CASSEGPGQGVTEAFF. CDR3 in DNA: TGTGCCAGCAGTGAGGGCCCAGGACAGGGAGTCACTGAAGCTTTCTTT.